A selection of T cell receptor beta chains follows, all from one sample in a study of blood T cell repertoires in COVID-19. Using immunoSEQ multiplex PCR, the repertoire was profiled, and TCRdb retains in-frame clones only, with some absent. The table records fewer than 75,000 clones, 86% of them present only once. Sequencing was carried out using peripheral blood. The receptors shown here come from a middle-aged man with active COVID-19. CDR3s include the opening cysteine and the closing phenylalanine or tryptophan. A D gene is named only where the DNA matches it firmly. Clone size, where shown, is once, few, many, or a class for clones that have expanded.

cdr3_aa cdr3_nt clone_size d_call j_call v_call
CASSESTYNSPLHF TGTGCCAGCAGTGAGTCGACTTATAATTCACCCCTCCACTTT once NA TRBJ1-6 TRBV27
CAWSLRDRGRLGYTF TGTGCCTGGAGTCTTCGGGACAGAGGGCGGTTAGGCTACACCTTC NA TRBD1 TRBJ1-2 TRBV30
CASSLAQWDSDEKLFF TGTGCCAGCAGCTTAGCGCAATGGGACAGCGATGAAAAACTGTTTTTT NA TRBD1 TRBJ1-4 TRBV7-9
CASSLRTGTNTGELFF TGTGCCAGCAGCCTTAGGACAGGGACGAACACCGGGGAGCTGTTTTTT NA TRBD1 TRBJ2-2 TRBV3-1/TRBV3-2
CASSSLAGELEQYF TGTGCCAGCTCATCTCTAGCGGGGGAGCTCGAGCAGTACTTC NA TRBD2 TRBJ2-7 TRBV18
CASSQRQGWGENYGYTF TGTGCCAGCAGTCAACGACAGGGATGGGGGGAGAACTATGGCTACACCTTC NA TRBD1 TRBJ1-2 TRBV6-2/TRBV6-3
CASKGESYTEAFF TGTGCCAGCAAGGGGGAAAGCTACACTGAAGCTTTCTTT NA NA TRBJ1-1 TRBV6-6
CASSRQANTEAFF TGTGCCAGCAGTCGTCAAGCAAACACTGAAGCTTTCTTT NA NA TRBJ1-1 TRBV6-5
CASSFEGVTEAFF TGCGCCAGCAGCTTTGAAGGGGTCACTGAAGCTTTCTTT NA NA TRBJ1-1 TRBV5-1
CASSYLTSGENEQYF TGTGCCAGCAGTTACTTGACTAGCGGGGAAAACGAGCAGTACTTC NA TRBD2 TRBJ2-7 TRBV6-5
CASSPGHSPGANVLTF TGTGCCAGCTCTCCAGGGCATTCTCCTGGGGCCAACGTCCTGACTTTC NA NA TRBJ2-6 TRBV18
CASSLTPPAEAFF TGTGCCAGCAGCTTAACCCCCCCGGCTGAAGCTTTCTTT NA NA TRBJ1-1 TRBV7-9
CASTGGKGPSEAFF TGTGCCAGCACGGGGGGGAAAGGGCCATCTGAAGCTTTCTTT NA NA TRBJ1-1 TRBV7-9
CASGGLAGGSSYNEQFF TGCGCCAGCGGGGGGCTAGCGGGAGGGAGTTCCTACAATGAGCAGTTCTTC NA TRBD2 TRBJ2-1 TRBV5-1
CASSHRRRGGYTF TGTGCCAGCAGCCACCGGCGGCGGGGTGGCTACACCTTC NA NA TRBJ1-2 TRBV12-3/TRBV12-4
CASSLGQGKRELFF TGTGCCAGCAGCTTGGGACAGGGAAAGCGGGAACTGTTTTTT NA TRBD1 TRBJ1-4 TRBV11-3
CASSSGQGAGTEAFF TGTGCCAGCAGTTCGGGACAGGGGGCCGGGACTGAAGCTTTCTTT NA TRBD1 TRBJ1-1 TRBV6-5
CASSLDGQMNTEAFF TGCGCCAGCAGCTTGGATGGACAGATGAACACTGAAGCTTTCTTT NA NA TRBJ1-1 TRBV5-1
CASSWGQQRPQHF TGTGCCAGCAGTTGGGGACAGCAACGGCCCCAGCATTTT NA TRBD1 TRBJ1-5 TRBV5-6
CASSQVGGTYDTQYF TGTGCCAGCAGCCAAGTGGGGGGGACCTATGATACGCAGTATTTT NA TRBD2 TRBJ2-3 TRBV3-1/TRBV3-2
CASSPGQEGGQPQHF TGTGCCAGCTCACCGGGACAGGAGGGAGGTCAGCCCCAGCATTTT NA TRBD1 TRBJ1-5 TRBV18
CASSLVPGARGTEAFF TGCGCCAGCAGCTTGGTTCCAGGGGCCCGGGGAACTGAAGCTTTCTTT NA NA TRBJ1-1 TRBV5-1